The 28 T cell receptor beta chains below were found in one sample sequenced in a study of CD8 T cells in Susac syndrome. Reverse transcription of about 0.45 to 1 ug RNA was performed with random hexamers. TCRdb redid the calling of the immunoSEQ multiplex PCR reads with MiXCR, one entry per CDR3 protein. The profile shows about 210,000 distinct CDR3 sequences, 85% to 95% of them singletons. Sequencing input: CD4+ T cells from PBMCs. These receptors were obtained from a human donor in good health.

This clonotype has only one observation. This chain joins TRBV4-3 and TRBJ2-1; D gene ambiguous. The CDR3 totals 15 residues. The germline CDR1 and CDR2 sequences are LGHNA and YSLEER. Trimming left V 0 bases short and J 3 bases short, with 9 bases between. The DNA of the CDR3 is TGCGCCAGCAGCCAAGATTACGTGCACTACAATGAGCAGTTCTTC. It yields the protein CASSQDYVHYNEQFF.

The chain links TRBV18 to TRBJ2-1; 7 bases match TRBD1. Germline values: CDR1 KGHSH, CDR2 LQKENI. The V gene end was trimmed by 3 bases and the J gene end by 2 bases; junction bases not matched to a gene: 7. There are 16 residues in the CDR3. The DNA of the CDR3 is TGTGCCAGCTCACCGCCGACAGGGCCAACCTACAATGAGCAGTTCTTC. Encoded protein: CASSPPTGPTYNEQFF.

This sequence joins TRBV27 and TRBJ1-1; 11 positions match TRBD1. With V trimmed by 5 bases and J by 0 bases, 5 bases remained unmatched. From germline, CDR1 is MNHEY and CDR2 SMNVEV (reference sequence). The CDR3 has 16 residues. Written as DNA, the CDR3 is TGTGCCAGCAGTCCCTGGGACAGGGGGATGAACACTGAAGCTTTCTTT. Its protein is CASSPWDRGMNTEAFF.

The chain links TRBV24-1 to TRBJ2-3; a weak D match, TRBD1 (6 bases). Germline assignment: CDR1 KGHDR and CDR2 SFDVKD. V was clipped by 3 bases and J by 3 bases, with 9 bases between them. The CDR3 runs to 14 residues. The DNA of the CDR3 is TGTGCCACCAGTGATCCGGACAGAACAGATACGCAGTATTTT. Its translation: CATSDPDRTDTQYF.

The rearrangement uses TRBV4-3 and TRBJ1-6, with D unresolved. The CDR3 totals 14 residues. Per germline, CDR1 LGHNA and CDR2 YSLEER. V shed 0 bases and J shed 9 bases, with 9 bases lying between them. In DNA, the CDR3 is TGCGCCAGCAGCCAAGATCGTATCGGTTCACCCCTCCACTTT. Amino acid sequence: CASSQDRIGSPLHF.

The DNA for the CDR3 is TGTGCCAGCTCTCTAGGACAGGAGGCTCAGCCCCAGCATTTT. Amino acid sequence: CASSLGQEAQPQHF. The V and J genes are TRBV18 and TRBJ1-5, with TRBD1 identical over 7 bases. This CDR3 is 14 amino acids long. V gave up 6 bases and J gave up 6 bases; unmatched junction bases: 8. Per the germline V gene, CDR1 is KGHSH and CDR2 is LQKENI.

The chain has TRBV10-3 and TRBJ1-1; D ambiguous. Germline V CDR1 and CDR2: ENHRY, SYGVKD. The germline V and J ends were trimmed by 3 bases and 6 bases, with 14 bases remaining between them. The CDR3 totals 14 residues. CDR3 protein: CAISDLTARAEAFF. The DNA of the CDR3 is TGTGCCATCAGTGACCTCACAGCCCGGGCTGAAGCTTTCTTT.

The chain uses TRBV20-1 and TRBJ2-7; D is tentatively TRBD1 or TRBD2 (5 bases each). V gave up 0 bases and J gave up 0 bases, with 15 bases separating them. Per the germline V gene, CDR1 is DFQATT and CDR2 is SNEGSKA (reference sequence). This CDR3 region has 16 residues. CDR3 region: CSARDFGGTSSYEQYF. CDR3 nucleotide sequence: TGCAGTGCTAGAGACTTTGGGGGTACTAGCTCCTACGAGCAGTACTTC.

This chain links TRBV11-2 with TRBJ2-1; 7 nucleotides align to TRBD2. V lost 6 bases and J lost 7; bases outside the gene matches: 6. The CDR3 runs to 13 residues. The germline V gene encodes CDR1 SGHAT and CDR2 FQNNGV. The DNA of the CDR3 is TGTGCCAGCAGAGCGGGATCGTGGAATGAGCAGTTCTTC. Translated: CASRAGSWNEQFF.

The V and J genes are TRBV2 and TRBJ2-5; weak D call: TRBD2 (6 bases). Germline V lookup: CDR1 SNHLY, CDR2 FYNNEI. V was pared by 1 base and J by 1 base, with 7 bases between. The CDR3 has 14 amino acids. CDR3 DNA: TGTGCCAGCAGTGAAGTGCGGGGCCAAGAGACCCAGTACTTC. It translates to CASSEVRGQETQYF.

The rearrangement uses TRBV12-3 or TRBV12-4 and TRBJ1-2, with D tentatively TRBD1 (6 bases). The CDR3 runs to 14 residues. The V end lost 5 bases, the J end lost 4 bases, and 14 bases lay between the germline ends. This CDR3 reads CASSHGQYAYGYTF. DNA of the CDR3: TGTGCCAGCAGTCACGGACAGTATGCCTATGGCTACACCTTC.

The chain is built from TRBV5-6 and TRBJ2-2; TRBD2 aligns across 7 bases. Trimming at V came to 4 bases and at J to 8 bases, leaving 17 bases not matched to a gene. The CDR3 covers 17 residues. The germline V gene has CDR1 SGHDT and CDR2 YYEEEE. The CDR3 nucleotides read TGTGCCAGCAGCCAAGGACTAGTTGTCGCTCTTTCTGGGGAGCTGTTTTTT. Translation gives CASSQGLVVALSGELFF.

V and J are TRBV29-1 and TRBJ1-3, with D unresolved. Germline V CDR1 and CDR2: SQVTM, ANQGSEA. V was cut by 6 bases and J by 7 bases, with 22 bases left in between. This CDR3 is 15 amino acids long. CDR3 residues: CSVRGPPELGNTIYF. The CDR3, as DNA: TGCAGCGTGAGAGGACCCCCCGAGCTCGGGAACACCATATATTTT. Full variable domain (remainder filled in from reference TRBV29-1 and TRBJ1-3): SAVISQKPSRDICQRGTSLTIQCQVDSQVTMMFWYRQQPGQSLTLIATANQGSEATYESGFVIDKFPISRPNLTFSTLTVSNMSPEDSSIYLCSVRGPPELGNTIYFGEGSWLTVV.

The chain joins TRBV20-1 to TRBJ1-1; TRBD1 agrees at 10 bases. The CDR3 runs 12 residues. Looked up from germline, CDR1 is DFQATT and CDR2 is SNEGSKA (reference sequence). The V segment lost 5 bases and the J segment 3 bases; nucleotides outside the gene matches: 0. As DNA, the CDR3 is TGCAGTGCTGGACAGGGGGACACTGAAGCTTTCTTT. Protein: CSAGQGDTEAFF.

The chain is built from TRBV11-2 and TRBJ2-3, with a tentative D call TRBD1 (5 bases). V was pared by 5 bases and J by 0 bases, with 15 bases between. Germline assignment: CDR1 SGHAT and CDR2 FQNNGV. CDR3 length: 16 amino acids. DNA for the CDR3: TGTGCCAGCAGCAAAGGACAACCTTTTAGCACAGATACGCAGTATTTT. Protein: CASSKGQPFSTDTQYF.

The J gene is TRBJ2-3, the V gene TRBV30, with a weak D call TRBD2 (6 bases). The CDR3 loop spans 15 amino acids. The V gene's germline CDR1 is GTSNPN and CDR2 SVGIG (reference sequence). V lost 8 bases to trimming and J lost 1 base, with 19 bases between them. This CDR3 reads CARRGRVGGTDTQYF. The DNA for the CDR3 is TGTGCCCGGCGGGGTAGGGTTGGAGGCACAGATACGCAGTATTTT.

Comments on this clonotype: At one boundary the junction diverges from the germline segment, which might be a read error. V gene TRBV30 combines with J gene TRBJ2-1; TRBD2 agrees at 10 bases. Germline V gives CDR1 GTSNPN, CDR2 SVGIG (reference sequence). This CDR3 is built from 11 residues. The chain's CDR3 is CAWSVGTSDAF. Here the CDR3 DNA reads TGTGCCTGGAGTGTAGGGACTAGCGACGCCTTC.

The chain carries TRBV7-2 and TRBJ2-5, with D unclear. The CDR3 is 11 residues long. Germline values: CDR1 SGHTA, CDR2 FQGNSA. V lost 3 bases and J 5 bases, leaving 4 bases between the germline ends. CDR3 nucleotides: TGTGCCAGCAGCTTTATGGAGACCCAGTACTTC. It is translated as CASSFMETQYF.

This rearrangement joins TRBV20-1 to TRBJ1-1; D gene uncertain. Deletions cut 2 bases from V and 8 bases from J, with 9 bases between. Germline V gives CDR1 DFQATT, CDR2 SNEGSKA (reference sequence). This CDR3 spans 11 amino acids. CDR3 protein: CSARPDGEAFF. In DNA form, the CDR3 reads TGCAGTGCTAGACCTGACGGGGAAGCTTTCTTT.

In nucleotides, the CDR3 is TGTGCCAGCCAGGGGGGAGGGTCCCACAATGAGCAGTTCTTC. This gives the protein CASQGGGSHNEQFF. V usage is TRBV11-2 and J usage is TRBJ2-1; D possibly uses TRBD1 or TRBD2 (7 bases each). The length of the CDR3 is 14 residues. The germline gives CDR1 SGHAT, CDR2 FQNNGV. Trimming cost V 8 bases and J 5 bases, with 16 bases left between them. Supplemented by reference TRBV11-2 and TRBJ2-1, the full variable domain reads EAGVAQSPRYKIIEKRQSVAFWCNPISGHATLYWYQQILGQGPKLLIQFQNNGVVDDSQLPKDRFSAERLKGVDSTLKIQPAKLEDSAVYLCASQGGGSHNEQFFGPGTRLTVL.

The CDR3 bases are TGCGCCAGCTCCTGGGGGTCTTACGAGCAGTACTTC. It yields the protein CASSWGSYEQYF. This sequence joins TRBV5-1 and TRBJ2-7; D is possibly TRBD1 or TRBD2 (5 bases each). CDR1 is SGHRS, CDR2 YFSETQ, per germline. CDR3 size: 12 residues. V was pared by 7 bases and J by 4 bases, with 12 bases between.

This clonotype was detected once. The J gene is TRBJ2-1, the V gene TRBV20-1, with 11 bases identical to TRBD2. Per germline, CDR1 DFQATT and CDR2 SNEGSKA (reference sequence). The CDR3 is made up of 15 amino acids. After removal of 6 bases from V and 4 bases from J, the junction contained 8 bases not matched to a gene. CDR3 in DNA: TGCAGTGCCAAGTCTAGCGGGGGGCGTTACAATGAGCAGTTCTTC. This translates into CSAKSSGGRYNEQFF.

This clonotype was picked up one time. The gene calls are TRBV20-1 and TRBJ2-1; 11 bases are shared with TRBD2. This CDR3 contains 15 residues. The V segment lost 2 bases and the J segment 4 bases; nucleotides outside the gene matches: 4. Germline V CDR1 and CDR2: DFQATT, SNEGSKA (reference sequence). The CDR3 nucleotides are TGCAGTGCTAGACCAGGGACTAGCGGTTACAATGAGCAGTTCTTC. This translates into CSARPGTSGYNEQFF.

This clonotype was seen only once. The chain uses TRBV23-1 and TRBJ1-1; no clear D gene. TRBV23-1 has ORF status, its function being uncertain. Deletions cut 8 bases from V and 0 bases from J, with 16 bases between. This CDR3 region has 15 residues. CDR3: CASLPFCPVNTEAFF. The CDR3 coding sequence is TGCGCCAGCCTCCCCTTCTGTCCCGTGAACACTGAAGCTTTCTTT.

This rearrangement joins TRBV3-1 to TRBJ2-1; 16 nucleotides line up with TRBD2. V lost 0 bases and J lost 6; bases outside the gene matches: 5. CDR3 length equals 18 residues. CDR1 is LGHDT and CDR2 is YNNKEL in the germline V gene (reference sequence). CDR3 nucleotide sequence: TGTGCCAGCAGCCAAGAAGGGACTAGCGGGAGGGGAAGCAATGAGCAGTTCTTC. It specifies CASSQEGTSGRGSNEQFF.

This rearrangement joins TRBV7-2 to TRBJ1-2; D is unresolved. There are 11 residues in the CDR3. Per the germline V gene, CDR1 is SGHTA and CDR2 is FQGNSA. Trimming stripped 2 bases from V and 7 bases from J, with 5 bases between. This chain's CDR3 is CASSLNLGYTF. CDR3 nucleotide sequence: TGTGCCAGCAGCTTAAATCTTGGCTACACCTTC.

This rearrangement joins TRBV29-1 to TRBJ2-5; possible D gene TRBD2, 5 bases. V was pared by 4 bases and J by 5 bases, with 17 bases between. The CDR3 runs 14 residues. CDR1 and CDR2 from the germline V gene are SQVTM and ANQGSEA. The CDR3 bases are TGCAGCGTTGTTAAGGGAGCAGTAGGGGAGACCCAGTACTTC. Encoded protein: CSVVKGAVGETQYF.

The V call is TRBV29-1, the J call TRBJ1-2, with D perhaps matching TRBD1 (5 bases). Germline V gene data show CDR1 as SQVTM and CDR2 as ANQGSEA. This CDR3 has 11 amino acids. V was clipped by 6 bases and J by 3 bases, with 8 bases between them. The CDR3 nucleotides read TGCAGCGTCGGGGCTTACTATGGCTACACCTTC. Protein product: CSVGAYYGYTF.